A selection of T cell receptor beta chains follows, all from one sample in a study of human CD8 memory T cell subsets. TCRdb re-called the 5' RACE reads and catalogs CDR3 proteins one per entry, DNA excluded. Recorded for this sample: roughly 17,000 distinct CDR3 sequences. Sample: CD8+ stem-like memory T cells (TSCM and TCM) sorted from PBMCs. Source of these receptors: a human donor in good health. Each CDR3 is given with its conserved first and last residue. Size tells how often a clone was seen (once, few, many) or the class of an expanded clone, and some rows leave it out.

CDR3aa: CASSFATSGSEQFF
v_gene: TRBV28
j_gene: TRBJ2-1
abundance: .

CDR3aa: CASSQEEAGWTEAFF
v_gene: TRBV4-1
j_gene: TRBJ1-1
abundance: .

CDR3aa: CASSRTSYEQYF
v_gene: TRBV7-2
j_gene: TRBJ2-7
abundance: .

CDR3aa: CASSLTGVNQPQHF
v_gene: TRBV5-1
j_gene: TRBJ1-5
abundance: .

CDR3aa: CSVDLEDRAYNEQFF
v_gene: TRBV29-1
j_gene: TRBJ2-1
abundance: .

CDR3aa: CASSLGSATGELFF
v_gene: TRBV28
j_gene: TRBJ2-2
abundance: .

CDR3aa: CASRGTGGYGYTF
v_gene: TRBV28
j_gene: TRBJ1-2
abundance: .

CDR3aa: CASSSGQARGYSNQPQHF
v_gene: TRBV12-3/TRBV12-4
j_gene: TRBJ1-5
abundance: .

CDR3aa: CATFSYNEQFF
v_gene: TRBV28
j_gene: TRBJ2-1
abundance: .

CDR3aa: CASSPTNVQRGATYNEQFF
v_gene: TRBV7-9
j_gene: TRBJ2-1
abundance: .

CDR3aa: CASSYGQYYEQYF
v_gene: TRBV6-2/TRBV6-3
j_gene: TRBJ2-7
abundance: .

CDR3aa: CASSQGTTYEQYF
v_gene: TRBV4-1
j_gene: TRBJ2-7
abundance: .

CDR3aa: CASSDWTSGGHYNEQFF
v_gene: TRBV5-6
j_gene: TRBJ2-1
abundance: .

CDR3aa: CASPPQGLAGTDTQYF
v_gene: TRBV2
j_gene: TRBJ2-3
abundance: .

CDR3aa: CSVAGDRDYGYTF
v_gene: TRBV29-1
j_gene: TRBJ1-2
abundance: .

CDR3aa: CSVAFELQSYEQYF
v_gene: TRBV29-1
j_gene: TRBJ2-7
abundance: large

CDR3aa: CASSSLAGGPNEQFF
v_gene: TRBV7-2
j_gene: TRBJ2-1
abundance: .

CDR3aa: CASSYGDSTDTQYF
v_gene: TRBV6-6
j_gene: TRBJ2-3
abundance: .

CDR3aa: CAWSVSARGELFF
v_gene: TRBV30
j_gene: TRBJ2-2
abundance: .

CDR3aa: CASSAGQGTRPQHF
v_gene: TRBV7-8
j_gene: TRBJ1-5
abundance: medium-sized

CDR3aa: CASSLAGQNTEAFF
v_gene: TRBV6-5
j_gene: TRBJ1-1
abundance: .

CDR3aa: CASSPSWEQFF
v_gene: TRBV6-6
j_gene: TRBJ2-1
abundance: .

CDR3aa: CASSLGGGVRPQHF
v_gene: TRBV27
j_gene: TRBJ1-5
abundance: .

CDR3aa: CASSQDSSTGTEQYF
v_gene: TRBV4-3
j_gene: TRBJ2-7
abundance: .

CDR3aa: CASSVLGTSGAEQFF
v_gene: TRBV2
j_gene: TRBJ2-1
abundance: .

CDR3aa: CSAGVTGAHSYEQYF
v_gene: TRBV20-1
j_gene: TRBJ2-7
abundance: .

CDR3aa: CAWGSNYEQYF
v_gene: TRBV30
j_gene: TRBJ2-7
abundance: .

CDR3aa: CASSLAVSANEQFF
v_gene: TRBV13
j_gene: TRBJ2-1
abundance: .

CDR3aa: CTSSQGCTDTQYF
v_gene: TRBV1
j_gene: TRBJ2-3
abundance: .

CDR3aa: CSVDWGKGALEAFF
v_gene: TRBV29-1
j_gene: TRBJ1-1
abundance: .

CDR3aa: CASSDTGSITGELFF
v_gene: TRBV2
j_gene: TRBJ2-2
abundance: .